One and the same sample provided the 30 T cell receptor beta chains below, sequenced in a study of multiple sclerosis patients with progressive multifocal leukoencephalopathy. Noted time point: roughly 12 months of natalizumab therapy. Generated by immunoSEQ multiplex PCR, the TCRdb table keeps only in-frame clones and is missing some. Of tens of thousands of clones detected, about 90% appear once; the ten largest clones hold approximately 1.3%. The input for sequencing was PBMCs, taken from a patient treated with natalizumab. The source is a human donor with multiple sclerosis.

This clone was seen once. V usage is TRBV10-3 and J usage is TRBJ2-5; D gene unclear. The DNA end favors TRBJ2-7, so the J call may be wrong. Germline V gene sequence: CDR1 ENHRY, CDR2 SYGVKD. The CDR3 covers 13 residues. This CDR3 is CAIRDQIFYEQYF. The CDR3 DNA reads TGTGCCATCAGGGACCAAATATTTTACGAGCAGTACTTC.

The chain joins TRBV5-6 to TRBJ1-4; no definite D call. The CDR3 runs to 15 residues. The ends were cut back, 0 bases at V and 4 bases at J, with 10 bases in the middle. CDR1 and CDR2 from the germline V gene are SGHDT and YYEEEE. The DNA for the CDR3 is TGTGCCAGCAGCTTGGCAGCCATCCGTAATGAAAAACTGTTTTTT. It encodes CASSLAAIRNEKLFF.

V and J are TRBV28 and TRBJ1-3, with a possible D match to TRBD1 (5 bases). V was clipped by 1 base and J by 2 bases, with 15 bases between them. The CDR3 contains 17 residues. Germline V CDR1 and CDR2: MDHEN, SYDVKM. The DNA for the CDR3 is TGTGCCAGCAGTTTATCCGGTTGGGGGGATCCTGGAAACACCATATATTTT. Translation gives CASSLSGWGDPGNTIYF.

This clone was seen once. The J gene is TRBJ1-2, the V gene TRBV2; the D gene is possibly TRBD1 (5 bases). The CDR3 loop spans 14 amino acids. Trimming took 1 base from V and 8 from J, leaving 14 bases between them. Germline CDR1 reads SNHLY; CDR2 reads FYNNEI. As DNA, the CDR3 is TGTGCCAGCAGTGAAGGAGGTGGATCAGGGGGCTACACCTTC. As protein: CASSEGGGSGGYTF.

Turning to this clone: Other DNA sequences of this sample code for an identical CDR3. The gene calls are TRBV20-1 and TRBJ1-2, with unresolved D. CDR1 and CDR2 (germline): DFQATT, SNEGSKA (reference sequence). The CDR3 covers 11 residues. The V end was cut by 3 bases, the J end by 5 bases, with 7 bases between. The CDR3 bases are TGCAGTGCTAGTTCGGGGTATGGCTACACCTTC. Protein sequence: CSASSGYGYTF.

This chain links TRBV4-3 with TRBJ1-1, with no clear D. Per germline, CDR1 LGHNA and CDR2 YSLEER. CDR3 length: 14 amino acids. The V gene lost 0 bases and the J gene lost 0 bases, with 5 bases spanning the gap. CDR3 sequence (DNA): TGCGCCAGCAGCCAAGACTTGTTGAACACTGAAGCTTTCTTT. The encoded protein is CASSQDLLNTEAFF.

The genes are TRBV12-5 and TRBJ2-7; D gene unclear. The length of the CDR3 is 13 residues. Trimming left V 6 bases short and J 3 bases short, with 12 bases between. Germline CDR1 LGHNT, CDR2 FRNRAP. For the CDR3, the DNA is TGTGCTAGTGGCAACACCCCGGGCTACGAGCAGTACTTC. It translates to CASGNTPGYEQYF.

The chain employs TRBV19 and TRBJ1-1, with 7 nucleotides matching TRBD1. Germline loops: CDR1 LNHDA, CDR2 SQIVND (reference sequence). There are 15 residues in the CDR3. V was pared by 3 bases and J by 0 bases, with 4 bases of the junction left unmatched. CDR3 in DNA: TGTGCCAGTAGTATTGGGACAGTGATGAACACTGAAGCTTTCTTT. Encoded protein: CASSIGTVMNTEAFF.

The CDR3 protein is CASSYTGTGVFTEAFF. In nucleotides, the CDR3 is TGTGCCAGCAGTTACACTGGGACAGGGGTGTTCACTGAAGCTTTCTTT. This chain uses TRBV6-6 with TRBJ1-1, with TRBD1 matching 10 bases. The junction had 7 bases not matched to a gene; V was cut back by 2 bases and J by 4 bases. CDR1 is MNHNY and CDR2 is SVGAGI in the germline V gene (reference sequence). The CDR3 extends over 16 amino acids.

The chain couples TRBV6-1 to TRBJ1-6, with D possibly matching TRBD1 (6 bases). Germline V lookup: CDR1 MNHNS, CDR2 SASEGT. CDR3 size: 15 residues. The V end lost 10 bases, the J end lost 2 bases, and 15 bases lay between the germline ends. Written as DNA, the CDR3 is TGTGCCACCGATGGGGGGCACACCTATAATTCACCCCTCCACTTT. Translated: CATDGGHTYNSPLHF.

The V and J genes are TRBV7-7 and TRBJ2-5; no clear D. Gene TRBJ2-7 matches the end of the DNA better, so the J call may be wrong. CDR3 length equals 13 residues. Germline V lookup: CDR1 SSHAT, CDR2 FNYEAQ (reference sequence). CDR3 in DNA: TGTGCCAGCAGCTTAGGGGCCCAATACGAGCAGTACTTC. Protein product: CASSLGAQYEQYF.

This rearrangement joins TRBV6-6 to TRBJ1-5, with TRBD1 as a possible D gene (6 bases). The CDR3 spans 14 residues. V shed 7 bases and J shed 0 bases, with 10 bases lying between them. Germline CDR1 reads MNHNY; CDR2 reads SVGAGI (reference sequence). CDR3 in DNA: TGTGCCAGCAACCTACAGGGTAGCAATCAGCCCCAGCATTTT. Amino acid sequence: CASNLQGSNQPQHF.

The V and J genes are TRBV30 and TRBJ1-6; tentatively, D is TRBD1 (6 bases). V was cut by 0 bases and J by 7 bases, with 13 bases left in between. Germline assignment: CDR1 GTSNPN and CDR2 SVGIG (reference sequence). CDR3 length equals 15 residues. The chain's CDR3 is CAWSVGGILNSPLHF. The CDR3 DNA is TGTGCCTGGAGTGTAGGGGGGATCCTCAATTCACCCCTCCACTTT.

This chain connects TRBV6-6 to TRBJ2-5; the D gene could be TRBD1 or TRBD2 (6 bases each). Trimming took off 8 bases at V and 4 bases at J, with 17 bases between the two ends. The CDR3 sequence is 14 residues long. Per germline, CDR1 MNHNY and CDR2 SVGAGI (reference sequence). CDR3 sequence reads: CASALRGGGETQYF. DNA of the CDR3: TGTGCCAGCGCTCTAAGAGGAGGGGGAGAGACCCAGTACTTC.

The rearrangement uses TRBV29-1 and TRBJ1-6, with D perhaps TRBD1 (5 bases). The germline V and J ends were trimmed by 7 bases and 7 bases, with 17 bases remaining between them. The germline V gene has CDR1 SQVTM and CDR2 ANQGSEA. This CDR3 is built from 14 residues. The CDR3 loop reads CSAMTGTPNSPLHF. The CDR3, as DNA: TGCAGCGCGATGACCGGGACGCCCAATTCACCCCTCCACTTT.

V and J are TRBV6-4 and TRBJ1-1; D uncertain. V was shortened by 4 bases and J by 1 base, with 7 bases between the two germline ends. Per the germline V gene, CDR1 is MRHNA and CDR2 is SNTAGT. The CDR3 covers 13 residues. CDR3 sequence reads: CASSVEANTEAFF. CDR3 nucleotide sequence: TGTGCCAGCAGTGTCGAGGCGAACACTGAAGCTTTCTTT.

In DNA, the CDR3 is TGTGCCAGCAGTGAAGATATAGCGGGGGGTTGGGATGAGCAGTTCTTC. Protein product: CASSEDIAGGWDEQFF. The chain couples TRBV25-1 to TRBJ2-1; 10 bases line up with TRBD2. Germline V gives CDR1 MGHDK, CDR2 SYGVNS. The J segment lost 8 bases and the V segment lost 2 bases, leaving 9 bases of the junction unmatched. The CDR3 has 16 residues.

This clone was recorded only once. The chain employs TRBV5-1 and TRBJ2-3, with D possibly matching TRBD1 (6 bases). Trimming cost V 5 bases and J 2 bases, with 15 bases left between them. The length of the CDR3 is 15 residues. The germline CDR1 and CDR2 sequences are SGHRS and YFSETQ. CDR3 coding DNA: TGCGCCAGCAGACTCCGGGACAAATACACAGATACGCAGTATTTT. It encodes CASRLRDKYTDTQYF.

The chain recombines TRBV11-2 with TRBJ1-2; D is unresolved. Trimming stripped 5 bases from V and 1 base from J, with 5 bases between. CDR1 SGHAT and CDR2 FQNNGV come from the germline V gene. CDR3 length equals 12 residues. The CDR3 DNA reads TGTGCCAGCAGCCGAGATAACTATGGCTACACCTTC. Protein sequence: CASSRDNYGYTF.

The genes are TRBV30 and TRBJ2-2; D ambiguous. The germline V gene encodes CDR1 GTSNPN and CDR2 SVGIG (reference sequence). V was shortened by 7 bases and J by 0 bases, with 12 bases between the two germline ends. This CDR3 is built from 14 residues. This chain's CDR3 is CASPPIANTGELFF. DNA of the CDR3: TGTGCCTCACCCCCCATCGCGAACACCGGGGAGCTGTTTTTT.

This clone was detected a few times. The chain links TRBV4-1 to TRBJ1-2, with 8 bases aligning to TRBD1. Losses at the gene ends were 5 bases for V and 2 bases for J; bases not matched to a gene: 7. This CDR3 has 15 residues. Germline values: CDR1 MGHRA, CDR2 YSYEKL. CDR3 nucleotide sequence: TGCGCCAGCAGCGATCGACAGGGGTCCAACTATGGCTACACCTTC. Translation gives CASSDRQGSNYGYTF.

This chain uses TRBV15 with TRBJ1-2, with D unclear. Trimming removed 4 bases at V and 0 bases at J, with 9 bases between. Per germline, CDR1 LNHNV and CDR2 YYDKDF (reference sequence). The CDR3 spans 14 residues. Here the CDR3 DNA reads TGTGCCACCAGCAATGGCAGAGCTAACTATGGCTACACCTTC. This translates into CATSNGRANYGYTF. The variable domain in full, completed from reference TRBV15 and TRBJ1-2, reads DAMVIQNPRYQVTQFGKPVTLSCSQTLNHNVMYWYQQKSSQAPKLLFHYYDKDFNNEADTPDNFQSRRPNTSFCFLDIRSPGLGDTAMYLCATSNGRANYGYTFGSGTRLTVV.

This chain links TRBV6-5 with TRBJ1-6; D remains ambiguous. Trimming took 5 bases from V and 11 from J, leaving 10 bases between them. Germline lookup yields CDR1 MNHEY and CDR2 SVGAGI. The CDR3 consists of 12 residues. CDR3 sequence (DNA): TGTGCCAGCAGTGAAGCTGAGCCACCCCTCCACTTT. This codes for CASSEAEPPLHF.

The rearrangement links TRBV11-1 to TRBJ2-3; tentative D call: TRBD1 (6 bases). The CDR3 runs to 16 residues. Germline lookup yields CDR1 SGHAT and CDR2 FQDESV (reference sequence). The V and J ends lost 3 bases and 0 bases respectively, with 13 bases between them. Written as DNA, the CDR3 is TGTGCCAGCAGCTTTGGACAGACTCTTAGCACAGATACGCAGTATTTT. Translation gives CASSFGQTLSTDTQYF.

This clone was detected only a few times. The chain couples TRBV21-1 to TRBJ2-1; the table gives TRBD1 as D, unverified against the DNA. TRBV21-1 is termed a pseudogene. This CDR3 is 15 amino acids long. CDR3 sequence (DNA): TGTGCCAGCAGCCAATTTAAGGGGACAAACAATGAGCAGTTCTTC. Translating it yields CASSQFKGTNNEQFF.

V and J are TRBV19 and TRBJ1-1; no clear D. The CDR3 loop spans 13 amino acids. The V gene lost 0 bases and the J gene lost 1 base, with 3 bases spanning the gap. CDR1 and CDR2 (germline): LNHDA, SQIVND (reference sequence). The CDR3 region is CASSIEANTEAFF. CDR3 nucleotides: TGTGCCAGTAGTATAGAGGCGAACACTGAAGCTTTCTTT. The variable domain in full, completed from reference TRBV19 and TRBJ1-1, reads DGGITQSPKYLFRKEGQNVTLSCEQNLNHDAMYWYRQDPGQGLRLIYYSQIVNDFQKGDIAEGYSVSREKKESFPLTVTSAQKNPTAFYLCASSIEANTEAFFGQGTRLTVV.

The chain couples TRBV28 to TRBJ1-5; 7 bases are a match to TRBD1. This CDR3 is built from 17 residues. The V segment lost 6 bases and the J segment 6 bases; nucleotides outside the gene matches: 17. Germline-derived CDR1 and CDR2 are MDHEN and SYDVKM. The CDR3 DNA reads TGTGCCAGCAGAATAAACCGCGGACAGGTATCAGGTCAGCCCCAGCATTTT. Protein: CASRINRGQVSGQPQHF.

A single count supports this clone. The J gene is TRBJ2-7, the V gene TRBV4-1; a weak D match, TRBD1 (6 bases). The CDR3 spans 13 residues. The germline V and J ends were trimmed by 0 bases and 4 bases, with 7 bases remaining between them. Germline CDR1 and CDR2: MGHRA and YSYEKL. This CDR3 reads CASSQDRGYEQYF. The CDR3 DNA reads TGCGCCAGCAGCCAAGACAGGGGATACGAGCAGTACTTC.

The chain recombines TRBV5-6 with TRBJ2-5; possibly TRBD1 for D (5 bases). CDR3 length: 13 residues. Germline lookup yields CDR1 SGHDT and CDR2 YYEEEE. The V gene lost 4 bases and the J gene lost 7 bases, with 14 bases spanning the gap. In DNA, the CDR3 is TGTGCCAGCAGCATACAGGATAAGAGGACCCAGTACTTC. This sequence encodes CASSIQDKRTQYF.

The chain recombines TRBV4-1 with TRBJ2-1, with 7 bases fitting TRBD1. Germline V gene sequence: CDR1 MGHRA, CDR2 YSYEKL. Losses at the gene ends were 4 bases for V and 6 bases for J; bases not matched to a gene: 9. The CDR3 covers 15 residues. Here the CDR3 reads CASSPQRGPVNEQFF. The DNA of the CDR3 is TGCGCCAGCAGCCCCCAGAGGGGGCCTGTCAATGAGCAGTTCTTC.